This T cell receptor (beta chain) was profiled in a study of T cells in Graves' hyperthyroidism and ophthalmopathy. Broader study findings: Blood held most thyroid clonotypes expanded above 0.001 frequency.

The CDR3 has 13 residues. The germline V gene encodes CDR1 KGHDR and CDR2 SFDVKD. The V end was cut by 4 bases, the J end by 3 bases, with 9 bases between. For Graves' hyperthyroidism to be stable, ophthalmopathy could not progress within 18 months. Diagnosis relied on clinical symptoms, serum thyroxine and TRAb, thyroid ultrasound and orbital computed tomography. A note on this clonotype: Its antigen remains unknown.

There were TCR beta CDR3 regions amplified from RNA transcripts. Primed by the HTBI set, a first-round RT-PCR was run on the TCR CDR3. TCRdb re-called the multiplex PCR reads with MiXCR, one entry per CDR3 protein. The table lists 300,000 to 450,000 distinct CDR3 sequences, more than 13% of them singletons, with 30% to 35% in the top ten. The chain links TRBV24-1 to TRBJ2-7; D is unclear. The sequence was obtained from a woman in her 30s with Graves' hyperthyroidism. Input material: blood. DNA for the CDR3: TGTGCCACCAGTGAATTCGACGGCTACGAGCAGTACTTC. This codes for CATSEFDGYEQYF.